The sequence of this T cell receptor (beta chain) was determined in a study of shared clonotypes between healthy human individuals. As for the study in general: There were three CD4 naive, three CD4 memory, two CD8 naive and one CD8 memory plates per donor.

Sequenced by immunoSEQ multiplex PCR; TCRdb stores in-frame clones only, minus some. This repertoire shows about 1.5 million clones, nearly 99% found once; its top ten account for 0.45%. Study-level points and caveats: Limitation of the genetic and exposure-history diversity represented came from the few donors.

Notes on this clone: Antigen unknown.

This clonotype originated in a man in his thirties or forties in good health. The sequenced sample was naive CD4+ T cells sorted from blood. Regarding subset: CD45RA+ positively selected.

CDR3 bases: TGTGCCAGCAGCCCTGAGATCTCGCGGGGGAACACCGGGGAGCTGTTTTTT. Its translation: CASSPEISRGNTGELFF. The chain recombines TRBV5-4 with TRBJ2-2, with D maybe TRBD2 (6 bases). V was pared by 4 bases and J by 1 base, with 17 bases between. This CDR3 comprises 17 residues. The germline V gene has CDR1 SGHNT and CDR2 YYREEE (reference sequence).